One T cell receptor (beta chain) is described in this entry. This sample is drawn from a study of blood T cell repertoires in COVID-19. Study at large: Sites in the United States, Italy and Spain provided acute and convalescent COVID-19 samples.

The CDR3 has 17 amino acids. Germline V gene data show CDR1 as SGHDN and CDR2 as FVKESK. V lost 1 base and J lost 3, with 19 bases in between. Under the authors' procedure: Amplified reference gene primers provided the basis for estimating nucleated cell counts. Data came from immunoSEQ multiplex PCR; TCRdb stores just in-frame clones and leaves some out. Clone size and the V and J calls come from that table; the DNA yielded D and trimming. Among more than 350,000 clones listed, 89% were seen once. Seattle's enrolled individuals joined amid active infection and were then monitored longitudinally. This receptor was identified in a woman in her 30s with COVID-19, enrolled during active disease. The rearrangement joins TRBV14 to TRBJ2-7; D ambiguous. The sample comprised peripheral blood. As DNA, the CDR3 is TGTGCCAGCAGCCAAGGTTCTCGGCAGGATTATGGCTACGAGCAGTACTTC. Protein: CASSQGSRQDYGYEQYF.